These 14 T cell receptor beta chains were all obtained from the same sample, sequenced in a study of CD8+CD57+ T cells in acquired aplastic anemia. Individuals selected for sequencing had exhibited CD8+CD57+ cell expansion on flow cytometry. Genomic DNA served as template for TCR beta VDJ and CDR3 profiling. Each CDR3 protein gets one entry after TCRdb re-called the reads with MiXCR. The sample has approximately 190,000 distinct CDR3 sequences; roughly half are singletons. Material for sequencing was sorted CD4+, CD8+, or CD8+CD57+ T cells (not recorded which) from PBMCs. The source of these receptors is a human donor with aplastic anemia.

The CDR3 loop is CASSRTSGNTIYF. The CDR3 DNA is TGTGCCAGCAGCCGTACATCTGGAAACACCATATATTTT. This chain links TRBV3-1 with TRBJ1-3; D not certain. The V gene's germline CDR1 is LGHDT and CDR2 YNNKEL (reference sequence). The V and J ends lost 4 bases and 1 base respectively, with 5 bases between them. The CDR3 is 13 amino acids.

A few counts support this clonotype. The chain joins TRBV7-9 to TRBJ1-1; no clear D. Trimming shortened V by 8 bases and J by 1 base, and 14 bases separated the two germline ends. CDR3 length: 14 amino acids. Germline V gene data show CDR1 as SEHNR and CDR2 as FQNEAQ (reference sequence). CDR3 region: CASGERTENTEAFF. CDR3 in DNA: TGTGCCAGCGGCGAAAGGACGGAGAACACTGAAGCTTTCTTT.

This chain links TRBV6-5 with TRBJ1-3; no clear D. Looked up from germline, CDR1 is MNHEY and CDR2 is SVGAGI. V was pared by 4 bases and J by 2 bases, with 6 bases between. CDR3 size: 13 residues. The CDR3 DNA reads TGTGCCAGCAGTTTCAAGGCTGGAAACACCATATATTTT. The encoded protein is CASSFKAGNTIYF.

A word on this clonotype: An end of the junction does not agree with germline; a read error may underlie this. CDR3 loop: CASSSGQTDQPRHF. CDR3 bases: TGTGCCAGCAGCTCTGGACAGACGGATCAGCCCCGGCATTTT. The chain joins TRBV7-9 to TRBJ1-5; a possible D gene is TRBD1 (6 bases). Germline assignment: CDR1 SEHNR and CDR2 FQNEAQ (reference sequence). CDR3 length: 14 amino acids.

A note on this clonotype: This may arise from a read error, as a much more abundant clone is one base away. The chain combines TRBV6-5 with TRBJ1-1; TRBD1 might be the D (5 bases). The CDR3 is 14 residues long. Germline V gives CDR1 MNHEY, CDR2 SVGAGI. CDR3 sequence reads: CASSYGGGRTEALF. In nucleotides, the CDR3 is TGTGCCAGCAGTTACGGGGGTGGGAGGACTGAAGCTCTCTTT.

The V call is TRBV19, the J call TRBJ2-5; D might be TRBD2 (5 bases). The germline CDR1 and CDR2 sequences are LNHDA and SQIVND (reference sequence). CDR3 length: 14 amino acids. V was shortened by 6 bases and J by 5 bases, with 16 bases between the two germline ends. CDR3 in DNA: TGTGCCAGTAGCCCGAGCGCGGGCGGGGAGACCCAGTACTTC. This sequence encodes CASSPSAGGETQYF. Full variable domain (outside the CDR3, taken from reference TRBV19 and TRBJ2-5): DGGITQSPKYLFRKEGQNVTLSCEQNLNHDAMYWYRQDPGQGLRLIYYSQIVNDFQKGDIAEGYSVSREKKESFPLTVTSAQKNPTAFYLCASSPSAGGETQYFGPGTRLLVL.

This clonotype appeared many times. The chain carries TRBV6-5 and TRBJ1-1; D may be TRBD1 (6 bases). Germline V CDR1 and CDR2: MNHEY, SVGAGI. The V end lost 3 bases, the J end lost 3 bases, and 17 bases lay between the germline ends. The length of the CDR3 is 16 residues. The CDR3 DNA is TGTGCCAGCAGTTATGAGGCAGGGGTGCCCTACACTGAAGCTTTCTTT. Encoded protein: CASSYEAGVPYTEAFF.

This clonotype has more than one count but fewer than ten. The genes are TRBV25-1 and TRBJ2-1, with D maybe TRBD2 (5 bases). The ends were cut back, 8 bases at V and 6 bases at J, with 14 bases in the middle. The length of the CDR3 is 13 residues. Per the germline V gene, CDR1 is MGHDK and CDR2 is SYGVNS. The CDR3 sequence: CASSPSEGNEQFF. CDR3 DNA sequence: TGTGCCAGCTCACCAAGCGAGGGCAATGAGCAGTTCTTC.

The J gene is TRBJ1-2, the V gene TRBV18; 11 bases agree with TRBD1. The CDR3 has 15 amino acids. Germline-derived CDR1 and CDR2 are KGHSH and LQKENI. The J segment lost 1 base and the V segment lost 3 bases, leaving 1 base of the junction unmatched. For the CDR3, the DNA is TGTGCCAGCTCACCGGACAGGGGGCTTAACTATGGCTACACCTTC. It encodes CASSPDRGLNYGYTF.

The chain joins TRBV25-1 to TRBJ2-2; 10 positions agree with TRBD2. Germline values: CDR1 MGHDK, CDR2 SYGVNS. V was pared by 3 bases and J by 0 bases, with 10 bases of the junction left unmatched. This CDR3 has 19 amino acids. CDR3 in amino acids: CASSDRGLAGDSNTGELFF. The CDR3 DNA reads TGTGCCAGCAGTGATAGAGGGCTAGCGGGGGACTCGAACACCGGGGAGCTGTTTTTT.

This chain links TRBV19 with TRBJ1-2; the match to TRBD1 covers 7 bases. J lost 8 bases, V lost 5 bases, and 8 bases had no gene match. The germline V gene encodes CDR1 LNHDA and CDR2 SQIVND (reference sequence). The CDR3 is 13 residues long. CDR3: CASSQADRVGYTF. CDR3 nucleotides: TGTGCCAGTAGTCAAGCTGACAGGGTAGGCTACACCTTC.

This clonotype was observed a few times. The DNA for the CDR3 is TGTGCCACCAGCAGGGGGTCGTTGGACTATGGCTACACCTTC. Translation: CATSRGSLDYGYTF. The chain combines TRBV15 with TRBJ1-2; D gene ambiguous. The V and J ends lost 3 bases and 3 bases respectively, with 11 bases between them. The length of the CDR3 is 14 residues. Germline-derived CDR1 and CDR2 are LNHNV and YYDKDF (reference sequence).

This clonotype was detected a few times. The chain employs TRBV6-1 and TRBJ2-1; possibly TRBD1 for D (5 bases). In germline, CDR1 is MNHNS, CDR2 SASEGT. CDR3 size: 15 residues. Trimming cost V 6 bases and J 4 bases, with 16 bases left between them. CDR3 loop: CASSLGGAAYNEQFF. CDR3 nucleotides: TGTGCCAGCAGCTTGGGTGGGGCAGCTTACAATGAGCAGTTCTTC.

The chain links TRBV19 to TRBJ2-7; a possible D gene is TRBD1 (6 bases). Germline V lookup: CDR1 LNHDA, CDR2 SQIVND (reference sequence). Trimming pared 5 bases from V and 2 bases from J, leaving 16 bases between. The CDR3 consists of 15 residues. The CDR3 loop reads CASSPTTGYPYEQYF. DNA of the CDR3: TGTGCCAGTAGTCCAACTACAGGGTACCCCTACGAGCAGTACTTC.